This T cell receptor beta chain was documented in a study of OX40 agonist ivuxolimab in advanced cancers. Trimming cost V 5 bases and J 7 bases; bases outside gene matches: 7. Germline V lookup: CDR1 SGHVS, CDR2 FNYEAQ. This CDR3 is built from 14 residues. Profiling relied on immunoSEQ multiplex PCR, and the TCRdb table lists in-frame clones only, not all of them. The data show around 45,000 clones, roughly nine tenths seen once. This TCR came from an adult with an advanced solid tumor such as melanoma, head and neck, liver or kidney cancer. The gene calls are TRBV7-6 and TRBJ1-5; 8 bases map to TRBD1. The material sequenced was CD4+ or CD8+ T cells sorted from blood, taken in a trial of the OX40 agonist ivuxolimab. In nucleotides, the CDR3 is TGTGCCAGCAGCCTAACAGGGGGGGCGCAGCCCCAGCATTTT. Its translation: CASSLTGGAQPQHF.